One sample yielded the 30 T cell receptor beta chains listed below, sequenced in a study of blood T cell repertoires in COVID-19. Measured with immunoSEQ multiplex PCR; TCRdb has only the in-frame clones, and not every one. The data show some 200,000 clones, around three quarters seen once. The source material was peripheral blood. These receptors were obtained from a woman in her sixties or seventies with acute or convalescent COVID-19.

This clone has a single count. The chain carries TRBV19 and TRBJ2-5; tentative D call: TRBD1 (8 bases). CDR3 size: 16 residues. The germline V gene encodes CDR1 LNHDA and CDR2 SQIVND (reference sequence). V was shortened by 5 bases and J by 1 base, with 17 bases between the two germline ends. The CDR3, as DNA: TGTGCCAGTAGTCATACAGGGGGAGGGGGCCAAGAGACCCAGTACTTC. It encodes CASSHTGGGGQETQYF. Based on the CDR3 plus reference TRBV19 and TRBJ2-5, the full variable domain is DGGITQSPKYLFRKEGQNVTLSCEQNLNHDAMYWYRQDPGQGLRLIYYSQIVNDFQKGDIAEGYSVSREKKESFPLTVTSAQKNPTAFYLCASSHTGGGGQETQYFGPGTRLLVL.

The V call is TRBV24-1, the J call TRBJ1-1, with a weak D call TRBD1 (6 bases). This CDR3 has 15 amino acids. The germline CDR1 and CDR2 sequences are KGHDR and SFDVKD. V was cut by 4 bases and J by 1 base, with 12 bases left in between. The CDR3 loop reads CATSEGGAQNTEAFF. The CDR3 DNA reads TGTGCCACCAGTGAAGGGGGGGCCCAGAACACTGAAGCTTTCTTT.

The chain uses TRBV27 and TRBJ2-6; D unclear. V was trimmed by 6 bases and J by 0 bases, leaving 6 bases between them. The germline V gene encodes CDR1 MNHEY and CDR2 SMNVEV (reference sequence). The CDR3 sequence is 14 residues long. CDR3 nucleotides: TGTGCCAGCAGGCACAGCTCTGGGGCCAACGTCCTGACTTTC. Translated, it gives CASRHSSGANVLTF.

This chain uses TRBV7-2 with TRBJ2-4; 7 nucleotides agree with TRBD2. CDR1 is SGHTA and CDR2 is FQGNSA in the germline V gene. The junction had 2 bases not matched to a gene; V was cut back by 0 bases and J by 6 bases. The CDR3 consists of 14 residues. In nucleotides, the CDR3 is TGTGCCAGCAGCTTAGCGGGGGGGAGAAACATTCAGTACTTC. Amino acid sequence: CASSLAGGRNIQYF.

V and J are TRBV6-5 and TRBJ1-6, with no clear D. The CDR3 runs to 15 residues. Trimming took 4 bases from V and 9 from J, leaving 16 bases between them. Germline lookup yields CDR1 MNHEY and CDR2 SVGAGI. The CDR3 nucleotides are TGTGCCAGCAGTTTGAGCCCGCCCGCGGGTTCACCCCTCCACTTT. It specifies CASSLSPPAGSPLHF.

A few counts support this clone. The chain uses TRBV10-2 and TRBJ1-5, with D tentatively TRBD1 (6 bases). The CDR3 totals 13 residues. Germline CDR1 WSHSY, CDR2 SAAADI. Trimming took 10 bases from V and 2 from J, leaving 12 bases between them. The CDR3 protein is CATRRQGNQPQHF. DNA for the CDR3: TGCGCCACTAGAAGACAGGGCAATCAGCCCCAGCATTTT.

As to this clone: Other nucleotide sequences in the sample specify the same CDR3. This chain connects TRBV9 to TRBJ2-1; 7 positions match TRBD1. The V and J ends lost 2 bases and 0 bases, in that order; junction bases with no gene match: 5. This CDR3 comprises 16 residues. Germline lookup yields CDR1 SGDLS and CDR2 YYNGEE. DNA of the CDR3: TGTGCCAGCAGCGTGGCGACAGGGAGCTCCTACAATGAGCAGTTCTTC. It codes for CASSVATGSSYNEQFF.

V gene TRBV5-4 combines with J gene TRBJ2-2; tentative D call: TRBD2 (6 bases). The V and J ends lost 4 bases and 5 bases respectively, with 15 bases between them. The germline V gene encodes CDR1 SGHNT and CDR2 YYREEE (reference sequence). This CDR3 is 15 amino acids long. The CDR3 coding sequence is TGTGCCAGCAGCCCGGACTATCTGGAGACCGGGGAGCTGTTTTTT. It codes for CASSPDYLETGELFF. Complete variable domain (other parts from reference TRBV5-4 and TRBJ2-2): ETGVTQSPTHLIKTRGQQVTLRCSSQSGHNTVSWYQQALGQGPQFIFQYYREEENGRGNFPPRFSGLQFPNYSSELNVNALELDDSALYLCASSPDYLETGELFFGEGSRLTVL.

This sequence joins TRBV24-1 and TRBJ2-7; maybe TRBD1 (6 bases). The V end was cut by 4 bases, the J end by 1 base, with 16 bases between. The CDR3 totals 16 residues. Germline CDR1 is KGHDR and CDR2 is SFDVKD. The CDR3 spells CATSDAGQTSSYEQYF. The CDR3 DNA reads TGTGCCACCAGTGACGCCGGACAGACCAGTTCCTACGAGCAGTACTTC.

The chain employs TRBV6-5 and TRBJ2-5, with D possibly being TRBD1 (5 bases). From germline, CDR1 is MNHEY and CDR2 SVGAGI. There are 15 residues in the CDR3. Trimming cost V 2 bases and J 5 bases, with 15 bases left between them. The CDR3 here is CASSYVGAGIETQYF. The CDR3, as DNA: TGTGCCAGCAGTTACGTTGGGGCAGGGATCGAGACCCAGTACTTC.

This rearrangement joins TRBV25-1 to TRBJ2-2; TRBD1 agrees at 8 bases. J was trimmed by 6 bases and V by 3 bases; bases with no gene match: 9. The CDR3 consists of 16 residues. Germline CDR1 MGHDK, CDR2 SYGVNS. Here the CDR3 DNA reads TGTGCCAGCAGTGACCGGACAGGGATATCCGCCGGGGAGCTGTTTTTT. Translation: CASSDRTGISAGELFF. Using reference TRBV25-1 and TRBJ2-2 for the parts outside the CDR3, the full variable domain is EADIYQTPRYLVIGTGKKITLECSQTMGHDKMYWYQQDPGMELHLIHYSYGVNSTEKGDLSSESTVSRIRTEHFPLTLESARPSHTSQYLCASSDRTGISAGELFFGEGSRLTVL.

In DNA, the CDR3 is TGTGCCAGCAGCGTAGAGGGACAGAGGACAGATACGCAGTATTTT. Encoded protein: CASSVEGQRTDTQYF. The gene calls are TRBV9 and TRBJ2-3; 7 nucleotides align to TRBD1. CDR3 length: 15 amino acids. Germline loops: CDR1 SGDLS, CDR2 YYNGEE. Trimming at V came to 0 bases and at J to 3 bases, leaving 4 bases not matched to a gene.

The chain carries TRBV3-1 (or the pseudogene TRBV3-2) and TRBJ1-2; D might be TRBD1 (5 bases). The V end lost 0 bases, the J end lost 4 bases, and 12 bases lay between the germline ends. This CDR3 is built from 15 residues. The germline V gene encodes CDR1 LGHDT and CDR2 YNNKEL (reference sequence). This CDR3 is CASSQDIGDTYGYTF. DNA of the CDR3: TGTGCCAGCAGCCAAGATATAGGGGATACCTATGGCTACACCTTC.

The gene calls are TRBV10-3 and TRBJ2-4; D is possibly TRBD1 (5 bases). Germline loops: CDR1 ENHRY, CDR2 SYGVKD. The CDR3 consists of 15 residues. With 3 bases removed from V and 3 bases from J, the gap between germline ends came to 12 bases. The CDR3: CAISEQGQGKNIQYF. CDR3 sequence (DNA): TGTGCCATCAGTGAACAAGGGCAGGGCAAAAACATTCAGTACTTC.

This sequence joins TRBV11-2 and TRBJ2-3; possibly TRBD2 for D (6 bases). CDR1 is SGHAT and CDR2 is FQNNGV in the germline V gene. The CDR3 runs 13 residues. V was pared by 5 bases and J by 7 bases, with 13 bases between. The CDR3 nucleotides read TGTGCCAGCAGCCCCTACCGGGGGAATACGCAGTATTTT. It is translated as CASSPYRGNTQYF.

The chain links TRBV24-1 to TRBJ2-3; TRBD1 matches 8 bases. The CDR3 covers 16 residues. The trim removed 2 bases at V and 0 bases at J, leaving 3 bases unmatched. Germline CDR1 is KGHDR and CDR2 is SFDVKD. CDR3 sequence (DNA): TGTGCCACCAGTGATTCTGGACAGGGCAGCACAGATACGCAGTATTTT. It codes for CATSDSGQGSTDTQYF.

The chain carries TRBV6-2 or TRBV6-3 and TRBJ2-6; 9 nucleotides line up with TRBD2. Germline CDR1 reads MNHEY; CDR2 reads SVGEGT. V shed 2 bases, J shed 3 bases, and the junction held 17 bases outside the gene matches. CDR3 length: 21 amino acids. The DNA for the CDR3 is TGTGCCAGCAGTTACCAAGGTTATCCGCGGGGGGGAAGAGATGGGGCCAACGTCCTGACTTTC. Protein product: CASSYQGYPRGGRDGANVLTF.

Turning to this clone: Other DNA sequences in the sample encode the same CDR3. The V call is TRBV7-2, the J call TRBJ2-7, with 9 bases aligning to TRBD1. Germline V gene sequence: CDR1 SGHTA, CDR2 FQGNSA. Trimming took 3 bases from V and 0 from J; bases not matched to a gene: 3. The CDR3 has 15 amino acids. The CDR3 loop reads CASSLGTGISYEQYF. CDR3 nucleotide sequence: TGTGCCAGCAGCTTGGGGACAGGGATCTCCTACGAGCAGTACTTC.

V and J are TRBV11-2 and TRBJ2-3, with TRBD2 matching over 7 bases. Trimming took 3 bases from V and 4 from J; bases not matched to a gene: 19. CDR1 SGHAT and CDR2 FQNNGV come from the germline V gene. This CDR3 region has 19 residues. CDR3 bases: TGTGCCAGCAGCTTTCACCCTGGGGGGGAGACCTTCGACGCAGATACGCAGTATTTT. This encodes CASSFHPGGETFDADTQYF.

The chain uses TRBV25-1 and TRBJ1-5; the D gene is possibly TRBD1 (6 bases). This CDR3 is built from 13 residues. CDR1 and CDR2 (germline): MGHDK, SYGVNS. V shed 7 bases and J shed 3 bases, with 10 bases lying between them. The CDR3 spells CASKGQHNQPQHF. The DNA of the CDR3 is TGTGCCAGCAAGGGACAACACAATCAGCCCCAGCATTTT.

This rearrangement joins TRBV4-3 to TRBJ2-2; TRBD1 matches at 9 bases. This CDR3 region has 17 residues. Losses at the gene ends were 0 bases for V and 4 bases for J; bases not matched to a gene: 6. From germline, CDR1 is LGHNA and CDR2 YSLEER. The CDR3 reads CASSQETGGASTGELFF. As DNA, the CDR3 is TGCGCCAGCAGCCAAGAAACAGGGGGCGCGAGCACCGGGGAGCTGTTTTTT.

The V gene is TRBV7-9, the J gene TRBJ2-7; tentatively, D is TRBD1 (5 bases). This CDR3 spans 14 amino acids. The V gene's germline CDR1 is SEHNR and CDR2 FQNEAQ (reference sequence). Trimming removed 3 bases at V and 3 bases at J, with 12 bases between. The CDR3 is CASSFLQQDYEQYF. CDR3 DNA: TGTGCCAGCAGCTTCTTGCAACAGGACTACGAGCAGTACTTC.

DNA for the CDR3: TGTGCCAGTAGCCCAGACAGGGGCGGCACTGAAGCTTTCTTT. Protein sequence: CASSPDRGGTEAFF. This chain connects TRBV19 to TRBJ1-1; 8 nucleotides match TRBD1. J gave up 4 bases and V 6 bases, and 7 bases lay outside the gene matches. The CDR3 is made up of 14 amino acids. Germline V lookup: CDR1 LNHDA, CDR2 SQIVND (reference sequence).

J is TRBJ1-1 and V is TRBV6-5; a possible D gene is TRBD1 (6 bases). Trimming removed 6 bases from V and 5 bases from J, with 10 bases in between. Germline V gene sequence: CDR1 MNHEY, CDR2 SVGAGI. This CDR3 contains 12 residues. The CDR3 DNA sequence: TGTGCCAGCAGGTTACAGGGTACTGAAGCTTTCTTT. Translating gives CASRLQGTEAFF.

The V and J genes are TRBV6-6 and TRBJ1-4, with 8 bases aligning to TRBD1. The CDR3 runs 15 residues. From germline, CDR1 is MNHNY and CDR2 SVGAGI (reference sequence). V gave up 2 bases and J gave up 8 bases; unmatched junction bases: 7. The CDR3 sequence is CASSYGGTGWEKLFF. In DNA form, the CDR3 reads TGTGCCAGCAGTTACGGGGGGACAGGTTGGGAAAAACTGTTTTTT.

This chain links TRBV11-2 with TRBJ2-7; a possible D gene is TRBD1 (6 bases). CDR1 is SGHAT and CDR2 is FQNNGV in the germline V gene. The CDR3 covers 14 residues. Trimming removed 6 bases from V and 5 bases from J, with 17 bases in between. The CDR3 sequence is CASRSYREKNEQYF. The CDR3, as DNA: TGTGCCAGCAGGTCCTACAGGGAAAAGAACGAGCAGTACTTC.

The chain carries TRBV3-1 (or the pseudogene TRBV3-2) and TRBJ2-3; TRBD2 matches at 7 bases. This CDR3 comprises 17 residues. Germline V gene lookup returns CDR1 LGHDT and CDR2 YNNKEL (reference sequence). The junction had 13 bases not matched to a gene; V was cut back by 4 bases and J by 3 bases. CDR3 sequence (DNA): TGTGCCAGCAGCCCAACTCCCTGGGGGGGGAGGACAGATACGCAGTATTTT. The encoded protein is CASSPTPWGGRTDTQYF.

This clone has just a few counts. CDR3 nucleotides: TGTGCCAGCAGCCCTAGAGGGTCCACGTCCTCCAGCAATCAGCCCCAGCATTTT. This codes for CASSPRGSTSSSNQPQHF. The V and J genes are TRBV6-2 or TRBV6-3 and TRBJ1-5; unclear D gene. CDR1 is MNHEY and CDR2 is SVGEGT in the germline V gene. The CDR3 totals 18 residues. The V end was cut by 6 bases, the J end by 1 base, with 22 bases between.

The chain has TRBV15 and TRBJ2-7; TRBD2 matches 8 bases. CDR3 length equals 15 residues. Losses at the gene ends were 6 bases for V and 2 bases for J; bases not matched to a gene: 9. CDR1 and CDR2 from the germline V gene are LNHNV and YYDKDF (reference sequence). The CDR3 coding sequence is TGTGCCACCAGGCCCCAGCGGGGGCCCACCTACGAGCAGTACTTC. It yields the protein CATRPQRGPTYEQYF.

This CDR3 reads CASSTGQGARKAYEQYF. The CDR3, as DNA: TGCGCCAGCAGCACCGGACAGGGGGCCAGGAAGGCCTACGAGCAGTACTTC. The chain is built from TRBV5-1 and TRBJ2-7, with TRBD1 matching 11 bases. V shed 4 bases, J shed 2 bases, and the junction held 11 bases outside the gene matches. CDR1 SGHRS and CDR2 YFSETQ come from the germline V gene. The CDR3 is 17 amino acids.